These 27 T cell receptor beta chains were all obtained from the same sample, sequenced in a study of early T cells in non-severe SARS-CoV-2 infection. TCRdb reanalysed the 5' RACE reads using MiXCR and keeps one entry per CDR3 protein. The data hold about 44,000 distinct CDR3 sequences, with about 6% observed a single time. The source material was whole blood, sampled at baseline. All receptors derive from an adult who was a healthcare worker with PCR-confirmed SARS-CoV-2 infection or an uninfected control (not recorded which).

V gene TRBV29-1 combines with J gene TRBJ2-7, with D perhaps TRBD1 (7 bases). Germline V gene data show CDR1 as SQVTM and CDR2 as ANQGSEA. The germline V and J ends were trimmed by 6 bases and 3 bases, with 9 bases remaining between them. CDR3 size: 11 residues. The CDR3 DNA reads TGCAGCGTGCGGGACAGCTACGAGCAGTACTTC. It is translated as CSVRDSYEQYF.

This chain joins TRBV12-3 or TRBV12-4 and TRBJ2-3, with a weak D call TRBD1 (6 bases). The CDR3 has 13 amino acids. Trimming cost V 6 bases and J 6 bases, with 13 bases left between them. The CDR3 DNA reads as TGTGCCAGCAGACTTACTAGGGGGGATACGCAGTATTTT. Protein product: CASRLTRGDTQYF.

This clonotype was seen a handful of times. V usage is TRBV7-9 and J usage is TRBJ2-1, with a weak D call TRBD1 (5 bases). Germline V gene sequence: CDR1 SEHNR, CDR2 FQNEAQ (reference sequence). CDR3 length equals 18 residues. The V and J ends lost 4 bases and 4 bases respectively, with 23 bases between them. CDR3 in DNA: TGTGCCAGCAGCTCAGGGAAGTGGTGGGTTAATTTGTACAATGAGCAGTTCTTC. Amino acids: CASSSGKWWVNLYNEQFF.

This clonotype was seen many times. CDR3 amino acids: CASSSSDEQYF. The CDR3 DNA is TGTGCCAGCAGTTCCTCGGACGAGCAGTACTTC. The genes are TRBV28 and TRBJ2-7; D not resolved. Trimming shortened V by 4 bases and J by 5 bases, and 6 bases separated the two germline ends. CDR1 is MDHEN and CDR2 is SYDVKM in the germline V gene. The CDR3 is 11 amino acids. The full variable domain, completed using reference TRBV28 and TRBJ2-7, is DVKVTQSSRYLVKRTGEKVFLECVQDMDHENMFWYRQDPGLGLRLIYFSYDVKMKEKGDIPEGYSVSREKKERFSLILESASTNQTSMYLCASSSSDEQYFGPGTRLTVT.

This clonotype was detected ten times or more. CDR3 residues: CSAIEGAGPDEQYF. The CDR3 DNA sequence: TGCAGTGCTATTGAAGGTGCAGGGCCCGACGAGCAGTACTTC. The chain joins TRBV20-1 to TRBJ2-7, with TRBD1 as a possible D gene (5 bases). The length of the CDR3 is 14 residues. Trimming stripped 4 bases from V and 5 bases from J, with 18 bases between. CDR1 is DFQATT, CDR2 SNEGSKA, per germline (reference sequence).

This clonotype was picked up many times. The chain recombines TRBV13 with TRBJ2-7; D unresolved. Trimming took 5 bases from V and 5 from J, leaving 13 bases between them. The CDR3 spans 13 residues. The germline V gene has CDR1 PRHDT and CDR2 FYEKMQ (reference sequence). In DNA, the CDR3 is TGTGCCAGCAGCCCGACCCCAAGAGACGAGCAGTACTTC. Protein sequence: CASSPTPRDEQYF.

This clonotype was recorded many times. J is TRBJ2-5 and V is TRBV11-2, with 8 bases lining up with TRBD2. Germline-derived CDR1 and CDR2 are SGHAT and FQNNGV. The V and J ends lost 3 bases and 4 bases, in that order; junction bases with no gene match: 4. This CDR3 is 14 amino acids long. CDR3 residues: CASSFDRGGETQYF. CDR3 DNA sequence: TGTGCCAGCAGCTTCGACCGGGGGGGAGAGACCCAGTACTTC.

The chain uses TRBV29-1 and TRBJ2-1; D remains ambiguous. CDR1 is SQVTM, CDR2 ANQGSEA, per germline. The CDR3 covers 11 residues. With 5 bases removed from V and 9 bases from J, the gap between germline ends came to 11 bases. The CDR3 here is CSVFRLGEQFF. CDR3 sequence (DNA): TGCAGCGTTTTCAGGTTGGGTGAGCAGTTCTTC.

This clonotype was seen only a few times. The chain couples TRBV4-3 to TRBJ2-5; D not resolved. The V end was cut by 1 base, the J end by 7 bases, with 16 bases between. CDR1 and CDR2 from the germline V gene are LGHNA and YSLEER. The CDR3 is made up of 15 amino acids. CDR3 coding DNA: TGCGCCAGCAGCCAAGCCCTTGAGGTCCTACCGACCCAGTACTTC. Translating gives CASSQALEVLPTQYF.

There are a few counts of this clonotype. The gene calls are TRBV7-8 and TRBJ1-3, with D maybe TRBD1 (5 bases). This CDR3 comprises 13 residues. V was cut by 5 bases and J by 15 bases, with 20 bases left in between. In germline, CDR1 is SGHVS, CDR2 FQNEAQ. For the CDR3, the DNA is TGTGCCAGCAGCATTAGCCCGGGGACGGACGAATATTTT. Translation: CASSISPGTDEYF.

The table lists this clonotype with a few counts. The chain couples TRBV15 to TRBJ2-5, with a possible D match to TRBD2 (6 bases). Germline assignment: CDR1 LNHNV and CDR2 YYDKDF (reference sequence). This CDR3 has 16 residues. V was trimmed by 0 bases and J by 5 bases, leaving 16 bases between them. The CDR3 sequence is CATSRDGGRSRETQYF. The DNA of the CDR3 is TGTGCCACCAGCAGAGATGGTGGGAGGAGCCGGGAGACCCAGTACTTC.

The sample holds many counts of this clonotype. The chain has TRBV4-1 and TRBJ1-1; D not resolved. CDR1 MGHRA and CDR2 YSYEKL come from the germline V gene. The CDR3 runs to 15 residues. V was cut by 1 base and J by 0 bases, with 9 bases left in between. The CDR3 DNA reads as TGCGCCAGCAGCCAAGGTACGCTATTGAACACTGAAGCTTTCTTT. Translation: CASSQGTLLNTEAFF.

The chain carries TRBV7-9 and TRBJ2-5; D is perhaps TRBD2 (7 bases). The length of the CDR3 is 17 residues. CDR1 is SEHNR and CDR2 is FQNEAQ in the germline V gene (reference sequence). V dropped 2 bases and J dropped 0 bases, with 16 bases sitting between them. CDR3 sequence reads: CASSLSAGARYQETQYF. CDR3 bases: TGTGCCAGCAGCTTATCTGCGGGGGCTCGCTACCAAGAGACCCAGTACTTC.

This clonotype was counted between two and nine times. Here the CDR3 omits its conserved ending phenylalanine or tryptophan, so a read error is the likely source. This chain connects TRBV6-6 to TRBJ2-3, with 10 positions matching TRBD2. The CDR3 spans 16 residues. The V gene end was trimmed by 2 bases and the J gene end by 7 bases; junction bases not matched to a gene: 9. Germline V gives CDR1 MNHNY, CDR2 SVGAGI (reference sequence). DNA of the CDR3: TGTGCCAGCAGTTACGGATTGAGCGGGAGGGTTAATACGCAGTATTGT. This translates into CASSYGLSGRVNTQYC.

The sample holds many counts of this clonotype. DNA of the CDR3: TGTGCCAGCAGCTTTGAACAGCCACCGGGGGAGCTGTTTTTT. The encoded protein is CASSFEQPPGELFF. The V and J genes are TRBV11-3 and TRBJ2-2; no clear D. Germline CDR1 reads SGHNT; CDR2 reads YENEEA. CDR3 length equals 14 residues. V lost 3 bases to trimming and J lost 8 bases, with 13 bases between them.

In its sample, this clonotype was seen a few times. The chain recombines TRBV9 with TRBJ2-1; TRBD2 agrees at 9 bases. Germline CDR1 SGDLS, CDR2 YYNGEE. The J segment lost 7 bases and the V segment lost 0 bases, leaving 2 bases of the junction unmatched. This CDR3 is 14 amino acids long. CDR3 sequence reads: CASSVVSGGNEQFF. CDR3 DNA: TGTGCCAGCAGCGTAGTTAGCGGGGGAAATGAGCAGTTCTTC.

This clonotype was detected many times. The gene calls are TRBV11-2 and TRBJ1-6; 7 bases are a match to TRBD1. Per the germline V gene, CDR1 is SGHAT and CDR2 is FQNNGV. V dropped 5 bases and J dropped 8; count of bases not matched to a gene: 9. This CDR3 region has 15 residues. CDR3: CASSQIGRGDSPLHF. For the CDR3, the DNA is TGTGCCAGCAGCCAGATCGGCAGGGGGGATTCACCCCTCCACTTT. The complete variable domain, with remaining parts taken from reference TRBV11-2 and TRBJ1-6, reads EAGVAQSPRYKIIEKRQSVAFWCNPISGHATLYWYQQILGQGPKLLIQFQNNGVVDDSQLPKDRFSAERLKGVDSTLKIQPAKLEDSAVYLCASSQIGRGDSPLHFGNGTRLTVT.

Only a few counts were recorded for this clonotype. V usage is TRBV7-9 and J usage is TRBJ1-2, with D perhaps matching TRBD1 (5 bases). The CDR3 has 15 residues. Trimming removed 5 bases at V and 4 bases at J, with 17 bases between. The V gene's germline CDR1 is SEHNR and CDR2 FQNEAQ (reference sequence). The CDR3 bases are TGTGCCAGCAGCGAGTGGGGGGAGACCTCCTATGGCTACACCTTC. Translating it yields CASSEWGETSYGYTF. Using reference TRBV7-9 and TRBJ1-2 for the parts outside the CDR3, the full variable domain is DTGVSQNPRHKITKRGQNVTFRCDPISEHNRLYWYRQTLGQGPEFLTYFQNEAQLEKSRLLSDRFSAERPKGSFSTLEIQRTEQGDSAMYLCASSEWGETSYGYTFGSGTRLTVV.

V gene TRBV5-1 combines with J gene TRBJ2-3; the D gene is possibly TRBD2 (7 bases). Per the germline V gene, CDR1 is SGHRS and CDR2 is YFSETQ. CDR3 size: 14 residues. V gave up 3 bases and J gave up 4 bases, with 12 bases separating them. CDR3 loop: CASSSGGLADTQYF. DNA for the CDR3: TGCGCCAGCAGCTCCGGGGGGCTCGCAGATACGCAGTATTTT.

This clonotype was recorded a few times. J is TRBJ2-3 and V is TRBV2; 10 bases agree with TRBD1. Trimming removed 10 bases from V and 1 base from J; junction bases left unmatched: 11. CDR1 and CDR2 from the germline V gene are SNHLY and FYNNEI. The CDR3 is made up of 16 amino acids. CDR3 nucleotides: TGTGCCATCTTCGACAGGGGGCTTGCTCGCACAGATACGCAGTATTTT. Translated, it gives CAIFDRGLARTDTQYF. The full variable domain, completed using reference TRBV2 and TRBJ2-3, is EPEVTQTPSHQVTQMGQEVILRCVPISNHLYFYWYRQILGQKVEFLVSFYNNEISEKSEIFDDQFSVERPDGSNFTLKIRSTKLEDSAMYFCAIFDRGLARTDTQYFGPGTRLTVL.

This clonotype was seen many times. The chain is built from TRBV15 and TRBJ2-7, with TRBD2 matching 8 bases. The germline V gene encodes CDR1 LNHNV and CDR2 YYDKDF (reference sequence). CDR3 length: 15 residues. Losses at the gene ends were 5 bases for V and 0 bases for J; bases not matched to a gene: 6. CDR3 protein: CATSPTGGASYEQYF. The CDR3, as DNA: TGTGCCACCAGCCCTACCGGGGGGGCCTCCTACGAGCAGTACTTC.

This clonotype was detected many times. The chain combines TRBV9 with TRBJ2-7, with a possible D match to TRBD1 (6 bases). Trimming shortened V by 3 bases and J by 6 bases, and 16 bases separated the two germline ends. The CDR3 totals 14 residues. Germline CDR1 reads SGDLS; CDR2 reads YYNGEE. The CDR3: CASSARLGAAEQYF. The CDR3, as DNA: TGTGCCAGCAGCGCCAGGCTGGGGGCGGCCGAGCAGTACTTC.

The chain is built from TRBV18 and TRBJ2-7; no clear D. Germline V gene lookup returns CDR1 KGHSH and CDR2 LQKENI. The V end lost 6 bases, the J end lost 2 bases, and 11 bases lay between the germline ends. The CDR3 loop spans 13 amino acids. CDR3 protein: CASSPWAPYEQYF. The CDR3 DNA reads TGTGCCAGCTCCCCCTGGGCCCCCTACGAGCAGTACTTC.

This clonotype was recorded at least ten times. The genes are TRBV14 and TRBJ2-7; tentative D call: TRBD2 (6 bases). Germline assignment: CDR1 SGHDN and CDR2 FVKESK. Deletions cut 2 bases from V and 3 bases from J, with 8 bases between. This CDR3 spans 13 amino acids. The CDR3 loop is CASSQRRDYEQYF. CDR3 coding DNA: TGTGCCAGCAGCCAAAGGCGGGACTACGAGCAGTACTTC. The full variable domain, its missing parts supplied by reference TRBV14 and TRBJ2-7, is EAGVTQFPSHSVIEKGQTVTLRCDPISGHDNLYWYRRVMGKEIKFLLHFVKESKQDESGMPNNRFLAERTGGTYSTLKVQPAELEDSGVYFCASSQRRDYEQYFGPGTRLTVT.

The CDR3 nucleotides read TGTGCCAGCAGCGAAGAGGGACGTTACGAGCAGTACTTC. Amino acid sequence: CASSEEGRYEQYF. The chain recombines TRBV7-9 with TRBJ2-7; either TRBD1 or TRBD2 may fit D (5 bases each). Germline CDR1 and CDR2: SEHNR and FQNEAQ (reference sequence). V was cut by 5 bases and J by 4 bases, with 12 bases left in between. This CDR3 has 13 amino acids.

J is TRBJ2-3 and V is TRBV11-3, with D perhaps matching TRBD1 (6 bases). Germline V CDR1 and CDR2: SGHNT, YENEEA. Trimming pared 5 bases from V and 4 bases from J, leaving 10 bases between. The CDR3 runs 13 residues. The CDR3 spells CASSKHRADTQYF. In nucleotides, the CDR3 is TGTGCCAGCAGCAAACACAGGGCAGATACGCAGTATTTT.

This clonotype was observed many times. The CDR3 region has the DNA TGTGCCAGCAGTGCCCCCACCCTCCCTGGGGCCAACGTCCTGACTTTC. This sequence encodes CASSAPTLPGANVLTF. This chain uses TRBV6-5 with TRBJ2-6, with D unresolved. The CDR3 consists of 16 residues. Germline CDR1 and CDR2: MNHEY and SVGAGI. The V and J ends lost 5 bases and 2 bases respectively, with 13 bases between them.